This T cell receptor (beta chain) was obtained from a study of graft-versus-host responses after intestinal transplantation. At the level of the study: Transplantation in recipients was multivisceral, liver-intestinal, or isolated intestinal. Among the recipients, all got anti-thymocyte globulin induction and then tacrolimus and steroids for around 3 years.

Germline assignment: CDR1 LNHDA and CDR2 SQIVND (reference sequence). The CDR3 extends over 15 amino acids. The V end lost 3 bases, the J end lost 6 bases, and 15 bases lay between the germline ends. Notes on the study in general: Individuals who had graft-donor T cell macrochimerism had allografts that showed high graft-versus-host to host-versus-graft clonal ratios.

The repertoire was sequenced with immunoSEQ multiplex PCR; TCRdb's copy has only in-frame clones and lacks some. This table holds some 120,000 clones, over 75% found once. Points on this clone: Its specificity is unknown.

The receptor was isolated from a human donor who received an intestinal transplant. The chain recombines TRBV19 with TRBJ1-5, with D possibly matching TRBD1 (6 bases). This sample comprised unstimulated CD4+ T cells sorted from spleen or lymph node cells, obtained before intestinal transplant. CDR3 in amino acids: CASSIVWGGVQPQHF. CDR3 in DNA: TGTGCCAGTAGTATTGTCTGGGGGGGCGTTCAGCCCCAGCATTTT.